The 28 T cell receptor beta chains below all came from one sample that was sequenced in a study of beta chain features in type 1 diabetes. Sequencing targeted expressed TCRB transcripts, as all isolated RNA had been reverse transcribed. The assay was immunoSEQ multiplex PCR, and TCRdb's table has in-frame clones only and misses some. The table lists 850,000 to 900,000 clones, 15% to 20% of them singletons. The sample comprised naive CD4+ T cells from blood. The receptors originated from a woman under 30 in good health.

The chain links TRBV11-2 to TRBJ1-2; D is uncertain. The CDR3 is 13 residues long. V was shortened by 7 bases and J by 2 bases, with 11 bases between the two germline ends. Looked up from germline, CDR1 is SGHAT and CDR2 is FQNNGV. The CDR3 DNA reads TGTGCCAGCACCTTGACTGGGAACTATGGCTACACCTTC. It encodes CASTLTGNYGYTF. The variable domain in full, completed from reference TRBV11-2 and TRBJ1-2, reads EAGVAQSPRYKIIEKRQSVAFWCNPISGHATLYWYQQILGQGPKLLIQFQNNGVVDDSQLPKDRFSAERLKGVDSTLKIQPAKLEDSAVYLCASTLTGNYGYTFGSGTRLTVV.

This clone was detected only a few times. The chain couples TRBV27 to TRBJ2-7; TRBD2 matches 10 bases. Germline V gene lookup returns CDR1 MNHEY and CDR2 SMNVEV (reference sequence). CDR3 length: 15 residues. V shed 5 bases, J shed 3 bases, and the junction held 7 bases outside the gene matches. CDR3 sequence reads: CASSPRTSGDYEQYF. CDR3 in DNA: TGTGCCAGCAGTCCGAGGACTAGCGGAGACTACGAGCAGTACTTC.

This clone came up a few times. V is TRBV4-2 and J is TRBJ2-5, with D perhaps given as TRBD1 or TRBD2 (5 bases each). The CDR3 is 15 amino acids. V was trimmed by 1 base and J by 4 bases, leaving 13 bases between them. Germline CDR1 is LGHNA and CDR2 is YNFKEQ. CDR3 protein: CASSQVRGPPETQYF. The CDR3 bases are TGTGCCAGCAGCCAAGTCCGGGGCCCCCCAGAGACCCAGTACTTC.

This clone was counted between two and nine times. CDR3 in amino acids: CASSFLTGTGKLDEQFF. The CDR3 DNA sequence: TGTGCCAGCAGTTTCCTTACCGGGACAGGGAAACTCGATGAGCAGTTCTTC. V gene TRBV28 combines with J gene TRBJ2-1; 9 bases match TRBD1. CDR3 length equals 17 residues. Germline CDR1 and CDR2: MDHEN and SYDVKM. J gave up 8 bases and V 3 bases, and 14 bases lay outside the gene matches.

The chain carries TRBV15 and TRBJ1-2; TRBD1 aligns across 7 bases. In germline, CDR1 is LNHNV, CDR2 YYDKDF (reference sequence). This CDR3 region has 15 residues. Losses at the gene ends were 0 bases for V and 3 bases for J; bases not matched to a gene: 4. CDR3 DNA: TGTGCCACCAGCAGAGACGCCAGGGGGGACTATGGCTACACCTTC. Translated, it gives CATSRDARGDYGYTF. Together with reference TRBV15 and TRBJ1-2, the CDR3 gives the full variable domain: DAMVIQNPRYQVTQFGKPVTLSCSQTLNHNVMYWYQQKSSQAPKLLFHYYDKDFNNEADTPDNFQSRRPNTSFCFLDIRSPGLGDTAMYLCATSRDARGDYGYTFGSGTRLTVV.

This clone occurred a few times. J is TRBJ2-5 and V is TRBV11-2, with D possibly TRBD2 on 5 matching bases. CDR3 length: 14 amino acids. Trimming removed 0 bases at V and 7 bases at J, with 12 bases between. Germline CDR1 and CDR2: SGHAT and FQNNGV. CDR3 nucleotide sequence: TGTGCCAGCAGCTTAGACGTGGATGCGGGGACCCAGTACTTC. This translates into CASSLDVDAGTQYF.

V gene TRBV28 combines with J gene TRBJ2-7, with D maybe TRBD2 (7 bases). CDR1 and CDR2 from the germline V gene are MDHEN and SYDVKM. The CDR3 has 16 residues. Between the trimmed V and J ends, which lost 6 bases and 0 bases, there was a span of 18 bases. DNA for the CDR3: TGTGCCAGCAGCCCCCTCTACGCGGGGGCCTCCTACGAGCAGTACTTC. This gives the protein CASSPLYAGASYEQYF.

The rearrangement links TRBV2 to TRBJ2-5; D might be TRBD1 or TRBD2, each matching 5 bases. Germline CDR1 reads SNHLY; CDR2 reads FYNNEI. The CDR3 extends over 12 amino acids. The V gene lost 5 bases and the J gene lost 5 bases, with 9 bases spanning the gap. This chain's CDR3 is CASSIWDETQYF. The DNA of the CDR3 is TGTGCCAGCAGTATCTGGGACGAGACCCAGTACTTC.

This clone has more than one count but fewer than ten. This chain links TRBV7-2 with TRBJ2-1, with a tentative D call TRBD2 (6 bases). The CDR3 totals 16 residues. From germline, CDR1 is SGHTA and CDR2 FQGNSA. V was pared by 2 bases and J by 2 bases, with 13 bases between. The CDR3 loop is CASSLQLGLPYNEQFF. CDR3 DNA: TGTGCCAGCAGCTTACAACTGGGACTCCCCTACAATGAGCAGTTCTTC. Supplemented by reference TRBV7-2 and TRBJ2-1, the full variable domain reads GAGVSQSPSNKVTEKGKDVELRCDPISGHTALYWYRQSLGQGLEFLIYFQGNSAPDKSGLPSDRFSAERTGGSVSTLTIQRTQQEDSAVYLCASSLQLGLPYNEQFFGPGTRLTVL.

This clone was seen a handful of times. V is TRBV28 and J is TRBJ2-7, with 9 bases aligning to TRBD2. V shed 3 bases and J 2 bases; nucleotides not matched to a gene: 2. The CDR3 covers 14 residues. Germline V CDR1 and CDR2: MDHEN, SYDVKM. The CDR3 here is CASSFSGSTYEQYF. Here the CDR3 DNA reads TGTGCCAGCAGTTTTAGCGGGAGCACCTACGAGCAGTACTTC.

V is TRBV29-1 and J is TRBJ1-1, with D possibly TRBD1 on 5 matching bases. This CDR3 has 11 residues. Trimming took 6 bases from V and 7 from J, leaving 12 bases between them. Per the germline V gene, CDR1 is SQVTM and CDR2 is ANQGSEA. The CDR3 DNA follows: TGCAGCGTGGGGGATCACAGTGAAGCTTTCTTT. Translated, it gives CSVGDHSEAFF.

In this sample, this clone turned up a few times. The chain has TRBV18 and TRBJ2-7; a possible D gene is TRBD2 (6 bases). V dropped 3 bases and J dropped 2 bases, with 14 bases sitting between them. From germline, CDR1 is KGHSH and CDR2 LQKENI. The CDR3 is made up of 15 amino acids. Here the CDR3 DNA reads TGTGCCAGCTCACCCGTGGAGGGCCGCCCCTACGAGCAGTACTTC. Translating gives CASSPVEGRPYEQYF.

This clone was recorded a few times. The chain couples TRBV2 to TRBJ1-2, with 8 bases identical to TRBD1. The CDR3 covers 15 residues. J gave up 0 bases and V 6 bases, and 6 bases lay outside the gene matches. Looked up from germline, CDR1 is SNHLY and CDR2 is FYNNEI. The CDR3: CASRADRATNYGYTF. In DNA form, the CDR3 reads TGTGCCAGCAGAGCGGACAGGGCGACTAACTATGGCTACACCTTC.

This clone was detected a few times. This chain connects TRBV5-1 to TRBJ2-1; 12 bases align to TRBD2. CDR3 length: 16 amino acids. After removal of 3 bases from V and 7 bases from J, the junction contained 8 bases not matched to a gene. CDR1 is SGHRS, CDR2 YFSETQ, per germline. CDR3 sequence reads: CASSYKTSGSQNEQFF. The CDR3 nucleotides read TGCGCCAGCAGCTATAAGACTAGCGGGAGTCAAAATGAGCAGTTCTTC.

This chain connects TRBV15 to TRBJ2-3, with 10 bases aligning to TRBD2. The CDR3 contains 17 residues. V shed 0 bases, J shed 5 bases, and the junction held 8 bases outside the gene matches. Germline-derived CDR1 and CDR2 are LNHNV and YYDKDF (reference sequence). The CDR3 loop is CATSRDGSGRAGDTQYF. The CDR3 DNA reads as TGTGCCACCAGCAGAGATGGGAGCGGGAGGGCCGGAGATACGCAGTATTTT. The variable domain in full, completed from reference TRBV15 and TRBJ2-3, reads DAMVIQNPRYQVTQFGKPVTLSCSQTLNHNVMYWYQQKSSQAPKLLFHYYDKDFNNEADTPDNFQSRRPNTSFCFLDIRSPGLGDTAMYLCATSRDGSGRAGDTQYFGPGTRLTVL.

This clone was detected only a few times. V usage is TRBV2 and J usage is TRBJ2-6, with D unresolved. Germline V gene sequence: CDR1 SNHLY, CDR2 FYNNEI. The CDR3 extends over 17 amino acids. Trimming took 5 bases from V and 0 from J, leaving 14 bases between them. The CDR3 nucleotides read TGTGCCAGCAGTATTAATAGACACCGCTCTGGGGCCAACGTCCTGACTTTC. This encodes CASSINRHRSGANVLTF.

This clone was detected only a few times. The chain is built from TRBV16 and TRBJ2-7, with a tentative D call TRBD1 (5 bases). Germline lookup yields CDR1 KGHSY and CDR2 FQNENV. This CDR3 comprises 16 residues. V was clipped by 3 bases and J by 1 base, with 16 bases between them. The CDR3 DNA is TGTGCCAGCAGCCAGGGGATTAGGGGCCAATCCTACGAGCAGTACTTC. It translates to CASSQGIRGQSYEQYF.

This clone was picked up a small number of times. The CDR3 sequence: CASSLTADSDQPQHF. The CDR3 DNA reads as TGTGCCAGCAGCCTGACAGCGGATTCGGATCAGCCCCAGCATTTT. The chain recombines TRBV7-9 with TRBJ1-5; D may be TRBD1 (5 bases). CDR1 SEHNR and CDR2 FQNEAQ come from the germline V gene (reference sequence). Trimming shortened V by 5 bases and J by 5 bases, and 16 bases separated the two germline ends. This CDR3 is 15 amino acids long.

This clone was detected only a few times. V gene TRBV9 combines with J gene TRBJ2-1, with D tentatively TRBD1 (6 bases). The CDR3 runs to 16 residues. Trimming pared 0 bases from V and 6 bases from J, leaving 16 bases between. Per the germline V gene, CDR1 is SGDLS and CDR2 is YYNGEE. The DNA for the CDR3 is TGTGCCAGCAGCGTAGCTCCCCAGGGGTGGGGCAATGAGCAGTTCTTC. It yields the protein CASSVAPQGWGNEQFF.

The chain couples TRBV6-5 to TRBJ1-2; 8 bases align to TRBD1. Trimming at V came to 0 bases and at J to 4 bases, leaving 4 bases not matched to a gene. This CDR3 has 15 residues. CDR1 and CDR2 from the germline V gene are MNHEY and SVGAGI. The CDR3 region has the DNA TGTGCCAGCAGTTACTCGATTACAGGGGGCTATGGCTACACCTTC. It translates to CASSYSITGGYGYTF.

The sample holds a few counts of this clone. The chain employs TRBV7-2 and TRBJ1-2; D remains unclear. CDR1 is SGHTA, CDR2 FQGNSA, per germline. The CDR3 contains 14 residues. V lost 6 bases to trimming and J lost 4 bases, with 15 bases between them. CDR3 DNA: TGTGCCAGCAGAAAGGAGGAGGCGGGCTATGGCTACACCTTC. The encoded protein is CASRKEEAGYGYTF.

V is TRBV6-4 and J is TRBJ2-2; a weak D match, TRBD2 (6 bases). The CDR3 runs 14 residues. Between the trimmed V and J ends, which lost 3 bases and 4 bases, there was a span of 9 bases. Germline CDR1 reads MRHNA; CDR2 reads SNTAGT. The CDR3 loop is CASSERDFTGELFF. For the CDR3, the DNA is TGTGCCAGCAGTGAGCGGGACTTCACCGGGGAGCTGTTTTTT.

There are a few counts of this clone. The J gene is TRBJ2-5, the V gene TRBV10-3; D is ambiguous. Germline CDR1 and CDR2: ENHRY and SYGVKD. The ends were cut back, 0 bases at V and 1 base at J, with 9 bases in the middle. There are 15 residues in the CDR3. This CDR3 reads CAISESHLSQETQYF. In DNA, the CDR3 is TGTGCCATCAGTGAGTCCCATCTGTCCCAAGAGACCCAGTACTTC.

The chain carries TRBV2 and TRBJ1-1; D gene ambiguous. Trimming cost V 11 bases and J 4 bases, with 17 bases left between them. CDR1 is SNHLY, CDR2 FYNNEI, per germline. The CDR3 runs to 13 residues. CDR3 residues: CAGLLGRSTEAFF. CDR3 nucleotide sequence: TGTGCCGGGCTACTTGGACGTTCCACTGAAGCTTTCTTT. The whole variable domain, remainder taken from reference TRBV2 and TRBJ1-1, is EPEVTQTPSHQVTQMGQEVILRCVPISNHLYFYWYRQILGQKVEFLVSFYNNEISEKSEIFDDQFSVERPDGSNFTLKIRSTKLEDSAMYFCAGLLGRSTEAFFGQGTRLTVV.

The chain joins TRBV7-8 to TRBJ1-2, with D unresolved. The CDR3 has 13 residues. The germline V gene has CDR1 SGHVS and CDR2 FQNEAQ. V was clipped by 6 bases and J by 3 bases, with 11 bases between them. The CDR3: CASSRAMDYGYTF. The CDR3 DNA is TGTGCCAGCAGTCGGGCCATGGACTATGGCTACACCTTC.

The rearrangement joins TRBV29-1 to TRBJ2-3, with D possibly TRBD1 on 6 matching bases. The CDR3 extends over 15 amino acids. V was pared by 1 base and J by 0 bases, with 11 bases between. CDR1 and CDR2 from the germline V gene are SQVTM and ANQGSEA. CDR3 DNA sequence: TGCAGCGTTGAAGGAACAGGGTGGAGCACAGATACGCAGTATTTT. Translating gives CSVEGTGWSTDTQYF.

The V and J genes are TRBV11-1 and TRBJ2-7; 7 nucleotides line up with TRBD2. The CDR3 has 15 amino acids. CDR1 SGHAT and CDR2 FQDESV come from the germline V gene (reference sequence). Trimming removed 3 bases from V and 1 base from J; junction bases left unmatched: 6. In DNA form, the CDR3 reads TGTGCCAGCAGCTTCGGACTAGTAGTTTCCTACGAGCAGTACTTC. This sequence encodes CASSFGLVVSYEQYF.

This clone was found a few times. The rearrangement uses TRBV7-2 and TRBJ2-5; 7 bases agree with TRBD1. Looked up from germline, CDR1 is SGHTA and CDR2 is FQGNSA. The CDR3 consists of 14 residues. Trimming took 5 bases from V and 5 from J; bases not matched to a gene: 8. The CDR3 coding sequence is TGTGCCAGCAGCCATCAGACAGGGCAGGAGACCCAGTACTTC. As protein: CASSHQTGQETQYF.